A single sample gave rise to the 29 T cell receptor beta chains below, sequenced in a study of identical twins. In TCRdb, the 5' RACE reads were re-called with MiXCR into one record per CDR3 protein. Of 400,000 to 600,000 distinct CDR3 sequences detected, about 20% appear once; the ten largest clones hold around 0.5%. The data also belong to a second study, concerning yellow fever vaccine responses in identical twins.

The specimen was CD4+ T cells sorted from blood. Source of these receptors: a woman between 18 and 29 years old in good health.

This clonotype was detected a few times. V is TRBV27 and J is TRBJ1-1; D might be TRBD1 (5 bases). V was clipped by 6 bases and J by 4 bases, with 12 bases between them. This CDR3 comprises 13 residues. CDR1 and CDR2 (germline): MNHEY, SMNVEV (reference sequence). The CDR3 here is CASSRHGGTEAFF. The CDR3 DNA is TGTGCCAGCAGCCGACATGGGGGCACTGAAGCTTTCTTT.

This clonotype has a single count. The rearrangement links TRBV10-3 to TRBJ2-3; a possible D gene is TRBD2 (6 bases). Looked up from germline, CDR1 is ENHRY and CDR2 is SYGVKD. The CDR3 consists of 13 residues. V lost 10 bases and J 3 bases, leaving 14 bases between the germline ends. The CDR3 nucleotides read TGTGCCACCGCGGGAATCAGGACAGATACGCAGTATTTT. This sequence encodes CATAGIRTDTQYF.

This chain connects TRBV24-1 to TRBJ2-1, with TRBD1 matching 9 bases. Germline CDR1 reads KGHDR; CDR2 reads SFDVKD. Trimming cost V 4 bases and J 6 bases; bases outside gene matches: 9. The CDR3 consists of 16 residues. CDR3 sequence: CATSDPWTGDGNEQFF. The CDR3 nucleotides read TGTGCCACCAGTGACCCGTGGACAGGGGATGGCAATGAGCAGTTCTTC.

The V and J genes are TRBV12-3 or TRBV12-4 and TRBJ2-3; D may be TRBD1 (5 bases). The CDR3 extends over 13 amino acids. V lost 6 bases to trimming and J lost 2 bases, with 9 bases between them. CDR3 protein: CASRVTDTDTQYF. The DNA of the CDR3 is TGTGCCAGCAGGGTGACAGACACAGATACGCAGTATTTT.

The chain carries TRBV27 and TRBJ2-7, with TRBD2 as a possible D gene (7 bases). Germline lookup yields CDR1 MNHEY and CDR2 SMNVEV (reference sequence). The CDR3 is 14 amino acids. Trimming pared 2 bases from V and 4 bases from J, leaving 12 bases between. The CDR3 here is CASSLRGALYEQYF. The CDR3 nucleotides read TGTGCCAGCAGTTTACGGGGGGCTCTTTACGAGCAGTACTTC.

This clonotype was picked up a small number of times. The genes are TRBV18 and TRBJ2-1, with 7 bases aligning to TRBD2. This CDR3 is built from 14 residues. The germline CDR1 and CDR2 sequences are KGHSH and LQKENI. Trimming cost V 5 bases and J 7 bases; bases outside gene matches: 8. The CDR3 sequence is CASSTREGRNEQFF. The CDR3 nucleotides are TGTGCCAGCTCAACCAGGGAGGGGAGGAATGAGCAGTTCTTC.

The V and J genes are TRBV27 and TRBJ2-1; TRBD1 is a possible D gene (6 bases). CDR3 size: 15 residues. Germline lookup yields CDR1 MNHEY and CDR2 SMNVEV (reference sequence). V lost 4 bases, J lost 9 bases, and 19 bases lay in between. CDR3 residues: CASSWRSRGLGEQFF. The CDR3 nucleotides are TGTGCCAGCAGTTGGCGCAGTAGGGGGTTGGGTGAGCAGTTCTTC.

V gene TRBV19 combines with J gene TRBJ1-5; 7 bases line up with TRBD1. This CDR3 is 15 amino acids long. Germline V gene data show CDR1 as LNHDA and CDR2 as SQIVND (reference sequence). J gave up 0 bases and V 7 bases, and 6 bases lay outside the gene matches. Here the CDR3 DNA reads TGTGCCAGTACCGAGACAGGGTATAGCAATCAGCCCCAGCATTTT. Its translation is CASTETGYSNQPQHF.

This clonotype was detected once. The junction departs from the called germline gene at one end, perhaps through a read error. The CDR3 DNA sequence: TGTGCCAGCAGCTTAGATGCCGGGACAACGGATACGCTGTATTTT. Translating it yields CASSLDAGTTDTLYF. J is TRBJ2-3 and V is TRBV11-2; D is possibly TRBD1 (6 bases). CDR1 SGHAT and CDR2 FQNNGV come from the germline V gene. The CDR3 runs to 15 residues.

This clonotype was counted between two and nine times. The rearrangement uses TRBV5-1 and TRBJ2-3; 7 nucleotides match TRBD1. The germline V gene encodes CDR1 SGHRS and CDR2 YFSETQ. The V gene end was trimmed by 4 bases and the J gene end by 4 bases; junction bases not matched to a gene: 6. This CDR3 is built from 14 residues. The CDR3 nucleotides read TGCGCCAGCAGCACCCCGACAGGGCCAGATACGCAGTATTTT. As protein: CASSTPTGPDTQYF.

This rearrangement joins TRBV20-1 to TRBJ1-5, with a possible D match to TRBD1 (6 bases). V lost 3 bases and J 1 base, leaving 10 bases between the germline ends. CDR1 and CDR2 (germline): DFQATT, SNEGSKA (reference sequence). This CDR3 is built from 14 residues. CDR3 in DNA: TGCAGTGCTAGGTTGACAGGAAGCAATCAGCCCCAGCATTTT. Its translation is CSARLTGSNQPQHF.

The chain joins TRBV12-3 or TRBV12-4 to TRBJ2-1, with D perhaps matching TRBD2 (6 bases). Trimming left V 10 bases short and J 1 base short, with 26 bases between. The CDR3 contains 18 residues. In DNA, the CDR3 is TGTGCCACGGGCCAGTCCGGAGGGCTAAGAACATCCTACAATGAGCAGTTCTTC. Its protein is CATGQSGGLRTSYNEQFF.

This sequence joins TRBV12-3 or TRBV12-4 and TRBJ1-3, with 7 positions matching TRBD1. The CDR3 is made up of 17 amino acids. The J segment lost 0 bases and the V segment lost 5 bases, leaving 10 bases of the junction unmatched. The CDR3 is CASSGGTATFSGNTIYF. In nucleotides, the CDR3 is TGTGCCAGCAGTGGCGGGACAGCGACGTTCTCTGGAAACACCATATATTTT.

The chain combines TRBV20-1 with TRBJ2-7, with 8 bases aligning to TRBD2. V was clipped by 3 bases and J by 4 bases; unmatched bases: 5. Germline V gene sequence: CDR1 DFQATT, CDR2 SNEGSKA (reference sequence). The CDR3 loop spans 13 amino acids. The DNA of the CDR3 is TGCAGTGCTAGTTCGGTAGCGGGGTACGAGCAGTACTTC. Amino acids: CSASSVAGYEQYF.

Here the CDR3 DNA reads TGTGCCAGCAGCCAAGATCTCACAGTAACCCAAGAGACCCAGTACTTC. It codes for CASSQDLTVTQETQYF. This chain links TRBV3-1 with TRBJ2-5; D remains unclear. The CDR3 has 16 residues. CDR1 and CDR2 from the germline V gene are LGHDT and YNNKEL (reference sequence). V shed 0 bases and J shed 1 base, with 12 bases lying between them.

The chain recombines TRBV5-1 with TRBJ2-1, with 8 bases fitting TRBD2. CDR1 is SGHRS, CDR2 YFSETQ, per germline. The CDR3 has 16 residues. J gave up 9 bases and V 5 bases, and 16 bases lay outside the gene matches. The chain's CDR3 is CASRPDPGLVFIEQFF. The CDR3 DNA is TGCGCCAGCAGGCCTGACCCGGGACTAGTTTTCATTGAGCAGTTCTTC.

This clonotype was seen a few times. This chain uses TRBV3-1 with TRBJ2-3, with TRBD1 as a possible D gene (6 bases). Trimming took 1 base from V and 6 from J, leaving 11 bases between them. The CDR3 runs to 14 residues. Germline V gene lookup returns CDR1 LGHDT and CDR2 YNNKEL (reference sequence). The CDR3, as DNA: TGTGCCAGCAGCCAAGCCAGGGGATTTGATACGCAGTATTTT. This sequence encodes CASSQARGFDTQYF.

This clonotype was detected a few times. V is TRBV12-3 or TRBV12-4 and J is TRBJ1-1; the D gene is possibly TRBD1 (6 bases). Trimming stripped 3 bases from V and 0 bases from J, with 17 bases between. CDR3 length equals 17 residues. CDR3: CASSFIQGLGMNTEAFF. CDR3 nucleotide sequence: TGTGCCAGCAGTTTTATACAGGGTCTCGGGATGAACACTGAAGCTTTCTTT.

This clonotype was observed a handful of times. This chain links TRBV10-3 with TRBJ2-2, with no clear D. In germline, CDR1 is ENHRY, CDR2 SYGVKD. The CDR3 extends over 12 amino acids. With 7 bases removed from V and 4 bases from J, the gap between germline ends came to 7 bases. In DNA, the CDR3 is TGTGCCATCAATCCGGGCACCGGGGAGCTGTTTTTT. Amino acids: CAINPGTGELFF.

This chain joins TRBV12-3 or TRBV12-4 and TRBJ2-1; 12 bases are a match to TRBD2. J gave up 5 bases and V 5 bases, and 7 bases lay outside the gene matches. The CDR3 length is 16 residues. The DNA for the CDR3 is TGTGCCAGCAGTCCTTGGCGGACTAGCGGGAACAATGAGCAGTTCTTC. Its translation: CASSPWRTSGNNEQFF.

This clonotype has a count of ten or more. The chain joins TRBV7-9 to TRBJ2-1, with TRBD2 identical over 9 bases. This CDR3 region has 16 residues. In germline, CDR1 is SEHNR, CDR2 FQNEAQ (reference sequence). V trimming: 3 bases; J trimming: 4 bases; junction bases outside the gene matches: 7. The CDR3 loop reads CASSFWGLAVYNEQFF. The DNA for the CDR3 is TGTGCCAGCAGCTTCTGGGGACTAGCTGTTTACAATGAGCAGTTCTTC.

The chain uses TRBV6-1 and TRBJ2-3, with 7 bases identical to TRBD2. The ends lost 5 bases at V and 5 bases at J; junction bases unmatched: 7. CDR3 length: 14 amino acids. Germline CDR1 is MNHNS and CDR2 is SASEGT. DNA for the CDR3: TGTGCCAGCAGTAAGCCGGGCGGGGGAGATACGCAGTATTTT. This codes for CASSKPGGGDTQYF.

The rearrangement joins TRBV5-6 to TRBJ1-4, with no clear D. Trimming shortened V by 0 bases and J by 7 bases, and 16 bases separated the two germline ends. Germline values: CDR1 SGHDT, CDR2 YYEEEE. The CDR3 runs to 16 residues. The CDR3 loop is CASSLGPRWSIEKLFF. The CDR3 DNA is TGTGCCAGCAGCTTGGGTCCTAGGTGGTCTATTGAAAAACTGTTTTTT.

This clonotype showed up just once. The chain links TRBV12-3 or TRBV12-4 to TRBJ2-1; D gene ambiguous. Trimming shortened V by 1 base and J by 11 bases, and 6 bases separated the two germline ends. CDR3 length: 11 amino acids. The CDR3 is CASSLGIQQFF. CDR3 bases: TGTGCCAGCAGTTTAGGGATACAGCAGTTCTTC.

This clonotype was counted a few times. Here the CDR3 reads CASSYSGTGRYEQYF. The CDR3 nucleotides are TGTGCCAGCAGTTACTCCGGGACAGGGAGGTACGAGCAGTACTTC. The genes are TRBV6-5 and TRBJ2-7; TRBD1 matches at 9 bases. J was trimmed by 4 bases and V by 0 bases; bases with no gene match: 4. Germline V gene data show CDR1 as MNHEY and CDR2 as SVGAGI. The CDR3 sequence is 15 residues long.

This clonotype showed up just a few times. This chain links TRBV10-3 with TRBJ2-1, with 13 nucleotides matching TRBD2. Germline CDR1 reads ENHRY; CDR2 reads SYGVKD. The V segment lost 5 bases and the J segment 4 bases; nucleotides outside the gene matches: 2. This CDR3 has 15 residues. DNA for the CDR3: TGTGCCATCAGTAGGACTAGCGGGAGTTACAATGAGCAGTTCTTC. Encoded protein: CAISRTSGSYNEQFF.

The rearrangement joins TRBV10-3 to TRBJ2-7, with D perhaps TRBD1 (5 bases). The V and J ends lost 2 bases and 5 bases respectively, with 16 bases between them. The CDR3 contains 15 residues. CDR1 and CDR2 from the germline V gene are ENHRY and SYGVKD. In nucleotides, the CDR3 is TGTGCCATCAGTGAGAATATCAGGGTCGTCGACGAGCAGTACGTC. It is translated as CAISENIRVVDEQYV.

The V and J genes are TRBV12-3 or TRBV12-4 and TRBJ1-5; D not resolved. This CDR3 comprises 15 residues. The V and J ends lost 0 bases and 0 bases respectively, with 6 bases between them. CDR3 sequence (DNA): TGTGCCAGCAGTTTAGCTGCGTATAGCAATCAGCCCCAGCATTTT. This encodes CASSLAAYSNQPQHF.

The chain carries TRBV2 and TRBJ2-1, with TRBD1 as a possible D gene (6 bases). V lost 1 base, J lost 7 bases, and 14 bases lay in between. This CDR3 has 15 residues. Germline-derived CDR1 and CDR2 are SNHLY and FYNNEI. The CDR3 DNA follows: TGTGCCAGCAGTGAAGAAGGACAGCAGTGGAATGAGCAGTTCTTC. It specifies CASSEEGQQWNEQFF.